This T cell receptor beta chain was sequenced in a study of blood T cell repertoires in COVID-19. In the study overall: Sites in the United States, Italy and Spain provided acute and convalescent COVID-19 samples. PBMCs, B-cell-depleted T cells, or T cells were the source of the cDNA or gDNA that made up the material.

Original methodology: Researchers report that nucleated cell counts were estimated from reference gene primer amplification. The assay was immunoSEQ multiplex PCR, and TCRdb's table has in-frame clones only and misses some. V and J calls and clone size are as listed in that table; D and trimming were resolved from the DNA. The sample consists of approximately 320,000 clones, around 92% of them appearing once. Seattle researchers signed up patients amid active infection and tracked them longitudinally. The sequence came from a woman younger than 45 with COVID-19, enrolled during active disease. Sequenced sample: peripheral blood.

The CDR3 coding sequence is TGCGCCAGCAGCTTGGAAGGACACCCGGTGGAGCAGTACTTC. It yields the protein CASSLEGHPVEQYF. The genes are TRBV5-1 and TRBJ2-7; D perhaps matches TRBD1 (5 bases). The CDR3 runs 14 residues. The V gene lost 0 bases and the J gene lost 7 bases, with 14 bases spanning the gap. Germline V CDR1 and CDR2: SGHRS, YFSETQ. Together with reference TRBV5-1 and TRBJ2-7, the CDR3 gives the full variable domain: KAGVTQTPRYLIKTRGQQVTLSCSPISGHRSVSWYQQTPGQGLQFLFEYFSETQRNKGNFPGRFSGRQFSNSRSEMNVSTLELGDSALYLCASSLEGHPVEQYFGPGTRLTVT.